This T cell receptor (beta chain) was sequenced in a study of T-cell reconstitution after alpha-beta-depleted transplantation in children. General study results and limits: Expanded clones from the graft, numbering several hundred, reportedly supplied alpha-beta T cells about two months after transplant. Once a year had passed after transplant, T-cell counts and diversity came mostly from newly produced T cells. Elevated TCRbeta diversity at day 60 was traced, in some patients, to surviving recipient T cells and thymic progenitors.

Remarks on this clonotype: Its cognate antigen is unknown.

The CDR3 loop spans 14 amino acids. V was cut by 1 base and J by 5 bases, with 11 bases left in between. Unique molecular identifiers were incorporated into the prepared TCRbeta library. TCRdb analysed the PCR reads with MiXCR anew, one entry per CDR3 protein. The profile shows approximately 980,000 distinct CDR3 sequences, about 26% of them singletons. Sequenced material: PBMCs, mostly from graft donor cells, taken 360 days after TCRalphabeta/CD19-depleted stem cell transplant. The clonotype was recovered from a boy younger than two who had a stem cell transplant for SCID, so the T cells may come from the graft donor. The chain employs TRBV12-3 or TRBV12-4 and TRBJ1-2, with D perhaps matching TRBD1 (6 bases). The CDR3 reads CASSLDRELYGYTF. The DNA of the CDR3 is TGTGCCAGCAGTTTAGACAGGGAGCTTTATGGCTACACCTTC.